Sequencing of this T cell receptor beta chain was carried out in a study of beta chain features in type 1 diabetes. Looked up from germline, CDR1 is PRHDT and CDR2 is FYEKMQ (reference sequence). Trimming cost V 4 bases and J 7 bases, with 17 bases left between them. This CDR3 is 15 amino acids long. Details on this clone: The antigen is not known.

Sequenced material consisted of expressed TCRB transcripts (all of the isolated RNA was reverse transcribed). Only in-frame clones appear in the TCRdb table, and some are missing; sequencing was by immunoSEQ multiplex PCR. Found here are under 300,000 clones, roughly 17% of them singletons; the top ten hold approximately 0.086%. Study-level points and caveats: Researchers report that Type 1 diabetes patients had moderately but significantly shorter TCRB CDR3s across all four CD4+ subsets.

The sequencing input was naive CD4+ T cells from blood. The V and J genes are TRBV13 and TRBJ1-5, with D possibly TRBD1 on 6 matching bases. The sequence was obtained from a man aged 25 to 45 with type 1 diabetes. The CDR3 region has the DNA TGTGCCAGCAGCTCGTCGGGGGCCGTGGAGCAGCCCCAGCATTTT. This sequence encodes CASSSSGAVEQPQHF.